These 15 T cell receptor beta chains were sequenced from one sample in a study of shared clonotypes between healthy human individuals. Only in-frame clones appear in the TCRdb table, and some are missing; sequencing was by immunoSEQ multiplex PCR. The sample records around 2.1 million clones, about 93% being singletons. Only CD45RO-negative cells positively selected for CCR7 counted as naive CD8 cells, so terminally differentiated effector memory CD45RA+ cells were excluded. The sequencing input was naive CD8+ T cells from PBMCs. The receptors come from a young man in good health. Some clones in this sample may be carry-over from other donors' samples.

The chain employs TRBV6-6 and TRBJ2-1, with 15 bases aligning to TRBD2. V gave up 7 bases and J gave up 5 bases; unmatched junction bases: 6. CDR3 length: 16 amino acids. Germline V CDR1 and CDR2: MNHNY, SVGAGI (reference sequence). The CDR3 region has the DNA TGTGCCAGCAACGGACTAGCGGGAGGGCCAAACAATGAGCAGTTCTTC. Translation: CASNGLAGGPNNEQFF.

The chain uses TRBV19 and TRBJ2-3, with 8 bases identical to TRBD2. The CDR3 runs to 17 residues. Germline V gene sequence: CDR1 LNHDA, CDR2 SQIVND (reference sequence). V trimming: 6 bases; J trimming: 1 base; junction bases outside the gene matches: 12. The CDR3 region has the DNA TGTGCCAGTAGCCAGATCCTTGCGGGAGGTCGCACAGATACGCAGTATTTT. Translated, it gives CASSQILAGGRTDTQYF.

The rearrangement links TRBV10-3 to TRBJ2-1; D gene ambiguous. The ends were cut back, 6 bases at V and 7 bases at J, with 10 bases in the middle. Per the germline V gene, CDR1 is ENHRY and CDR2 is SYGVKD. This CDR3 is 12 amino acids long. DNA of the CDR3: TGTGCCATCAGGGCAGGTGAAAATGAGCAGTTCTTC. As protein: CAIRAGENEQFF.

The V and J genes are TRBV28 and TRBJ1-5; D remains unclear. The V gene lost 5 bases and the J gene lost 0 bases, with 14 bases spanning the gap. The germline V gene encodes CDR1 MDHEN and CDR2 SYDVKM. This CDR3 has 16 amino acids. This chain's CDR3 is CASSPPRADSNQPQHF. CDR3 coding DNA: TGTGCCAGCAGTCCTCCCCGGGCAGATAGCAATCAGCCCCAGCATTTT. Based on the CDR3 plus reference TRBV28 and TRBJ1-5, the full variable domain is DVKVTQSSRYLVKRTGEKVFLECVQDMDHENMFWYRQDPGLGLRLIYFSYDVKMKEKGDIPEGYSVSREKKERFSLILESASTNQTSMYLCASSPPRADSNQPQHFGDGTRLSIL.

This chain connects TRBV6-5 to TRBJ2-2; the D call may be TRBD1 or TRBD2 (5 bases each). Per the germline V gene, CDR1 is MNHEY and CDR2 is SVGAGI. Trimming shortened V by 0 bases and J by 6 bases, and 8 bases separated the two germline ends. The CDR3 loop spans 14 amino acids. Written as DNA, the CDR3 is TGTGCCAGCAGTTACTCGGGACCTGCCGGGGAGCTGTTTTTT. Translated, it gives CASSYSGPAGELFF.

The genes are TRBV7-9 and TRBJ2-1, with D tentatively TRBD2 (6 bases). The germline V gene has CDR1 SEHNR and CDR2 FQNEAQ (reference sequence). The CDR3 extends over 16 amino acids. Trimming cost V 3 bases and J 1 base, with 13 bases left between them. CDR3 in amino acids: CASSFGREMSYNEQFF. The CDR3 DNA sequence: TGTGCCAGCAGCTTCGGCCGGGAGATGTCCTACAATGAGCAGTTCTTC.

The CDR3: CASWGKNIQYF. CDR3 DNA sequence: TGTGCCAGCTGGGGCAAAAACATTCAGTACTTC. The V call is TRBV7-3, the J call TRBJ2-4; D gene ambiguous. The CDR3 consists of 11 residues. With 8 bases removed from V and 3 bases from J, the gap between germline ends came to 5 bases. Germline values: CDR1 SGHTA, CDR2 FQGTGA.

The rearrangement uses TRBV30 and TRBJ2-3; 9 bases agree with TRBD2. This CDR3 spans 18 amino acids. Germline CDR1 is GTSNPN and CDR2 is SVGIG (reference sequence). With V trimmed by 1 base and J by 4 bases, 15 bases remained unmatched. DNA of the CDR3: TGTGCCTGGAGTGGGCTAGCGGGATCGGTTCTCGACCCAGATACGCAGTATTTT. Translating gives CAWSGLAGSVLDPDTQYF.

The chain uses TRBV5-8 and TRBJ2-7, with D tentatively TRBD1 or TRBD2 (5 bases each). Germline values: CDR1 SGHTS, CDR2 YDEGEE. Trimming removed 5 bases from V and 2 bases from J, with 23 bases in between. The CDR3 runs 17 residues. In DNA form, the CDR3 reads TGTGCCAGCAGGATGGGGTGGGGCGAGGGAATCGCCTACGAGCAGTACTTC. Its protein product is CASRMGWGEGIAYEQYF.

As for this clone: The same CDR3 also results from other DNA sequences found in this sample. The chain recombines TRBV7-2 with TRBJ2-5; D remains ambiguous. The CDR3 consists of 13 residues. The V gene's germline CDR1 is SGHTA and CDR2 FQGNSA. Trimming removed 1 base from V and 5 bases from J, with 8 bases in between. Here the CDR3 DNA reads TGTGCCAGCAGCTTAGGTATTAGGGAGACCCAGTACTTC. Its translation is CASSLGIRETQYF.

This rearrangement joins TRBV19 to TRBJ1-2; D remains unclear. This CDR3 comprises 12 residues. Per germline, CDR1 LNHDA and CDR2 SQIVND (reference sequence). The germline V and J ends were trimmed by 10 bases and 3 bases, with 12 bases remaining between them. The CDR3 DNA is TGTGCCACCTCCGAGGGTTACTATGGCTACACCTTC. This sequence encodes CATSEGYYGYTF.

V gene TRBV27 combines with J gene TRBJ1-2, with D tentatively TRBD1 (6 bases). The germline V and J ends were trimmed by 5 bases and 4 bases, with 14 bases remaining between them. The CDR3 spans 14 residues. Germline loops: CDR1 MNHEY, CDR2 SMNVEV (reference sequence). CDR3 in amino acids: CASSPRGTIYGYTF. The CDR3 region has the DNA TGTGCCAGCAGTCCCCGGGGGACAATCTATGGCTACACCTTC.

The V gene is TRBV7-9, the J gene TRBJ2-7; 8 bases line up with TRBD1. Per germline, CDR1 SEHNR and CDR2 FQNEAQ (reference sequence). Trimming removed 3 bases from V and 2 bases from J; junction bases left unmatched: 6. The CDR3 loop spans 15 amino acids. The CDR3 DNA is TGTGCCAGCAGCTTCGGACAGGGTCAAACCTACGAGCAGTACTTC. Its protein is CASSFGQGQTYEQYF.

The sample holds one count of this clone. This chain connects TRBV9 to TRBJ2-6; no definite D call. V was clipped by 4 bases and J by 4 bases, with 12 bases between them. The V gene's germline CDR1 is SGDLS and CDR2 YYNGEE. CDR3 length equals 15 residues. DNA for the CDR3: TGTGCCAGCAGCTTCCCGTCGGCCGGGGCCAACGTCCTGACTTTC. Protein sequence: CASSFPSAGANVLTF.

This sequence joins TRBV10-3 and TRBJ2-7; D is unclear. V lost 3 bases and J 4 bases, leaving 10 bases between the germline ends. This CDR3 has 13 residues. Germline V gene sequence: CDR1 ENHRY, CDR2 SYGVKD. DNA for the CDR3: TGTGCCATCAGTGATTCTGGCATTTACGAGCAGTACTTC. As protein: CAISDSGIYEQYF.